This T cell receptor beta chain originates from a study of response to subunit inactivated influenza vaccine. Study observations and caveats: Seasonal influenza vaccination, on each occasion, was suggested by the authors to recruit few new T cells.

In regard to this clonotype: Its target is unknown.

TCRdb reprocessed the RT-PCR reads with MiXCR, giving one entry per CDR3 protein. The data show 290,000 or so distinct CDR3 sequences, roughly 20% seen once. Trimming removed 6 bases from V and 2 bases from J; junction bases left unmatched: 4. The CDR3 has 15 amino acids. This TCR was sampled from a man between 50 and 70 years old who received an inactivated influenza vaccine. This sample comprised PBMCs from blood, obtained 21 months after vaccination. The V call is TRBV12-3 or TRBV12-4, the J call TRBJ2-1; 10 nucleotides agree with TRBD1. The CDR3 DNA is TGTGCCAGCAGCCCGACAGGGGGCCCCTACAATGAGCAGTTCTTC. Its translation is CASSPTGGPYNEQFF.